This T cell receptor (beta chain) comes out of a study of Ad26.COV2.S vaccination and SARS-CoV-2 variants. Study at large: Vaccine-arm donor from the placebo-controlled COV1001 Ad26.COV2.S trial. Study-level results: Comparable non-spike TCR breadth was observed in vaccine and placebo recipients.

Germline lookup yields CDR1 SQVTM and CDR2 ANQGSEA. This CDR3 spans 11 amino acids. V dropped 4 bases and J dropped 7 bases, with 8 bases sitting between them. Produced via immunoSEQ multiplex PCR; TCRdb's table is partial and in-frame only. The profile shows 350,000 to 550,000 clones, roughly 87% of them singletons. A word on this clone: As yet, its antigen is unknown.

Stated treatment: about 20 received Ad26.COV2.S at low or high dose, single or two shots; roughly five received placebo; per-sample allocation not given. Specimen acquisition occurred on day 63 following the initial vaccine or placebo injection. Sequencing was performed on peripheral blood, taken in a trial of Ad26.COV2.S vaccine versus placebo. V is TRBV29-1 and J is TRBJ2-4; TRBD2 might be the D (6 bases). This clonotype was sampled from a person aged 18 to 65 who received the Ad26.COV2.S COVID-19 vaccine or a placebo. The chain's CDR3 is CSVGGDNIQYF. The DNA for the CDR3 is TGCAGCGTTGGGGGGGACAACATTCAGTACTTC.